This entry is about one TCR beta chain. Its antigen remains unidentified. This entry comes from a study of graft-versus-host responses after intestinal transplantation. Study context: Every recipient underwent anti-thymocyte globulin induction, then tacrolimus and steroids for roughly three years. Study conclusions and caveats: Within allografts, high graft-versus-host to host-versus-graft clonal ratios were seen among patients with graft-donor T cell macrochimerism.

Germline V gene lookup returns CDR1 SGDLS and CDR2 YYNGEE. V gave up 1 base and J gave up 2 bases, with 21 bases separating them. This CDR3 region has 19 residues. Produced via immunoSEQ multiplex PCR; TCRdb's table is partial and in-frame only. The table has approximately 17,000 clones, approximately 83% seen once. Graft material was processed, releasing intraepithelial and lamina propria lymphocytes. This material consisted of ileum tissue, taken 584 days after intestinal transplantation. The TCR was taken from a human patient who received an intestinal transplant, so some T cells may come from the graft donor. The chain joins TRBV9 to TRBJ2-2; D ambiguous. The CDR3 DNA follows: TGTGCCAGCAGCGTAACTCAAGTCCCCCTCGCCCCTAACACCGGGGAGCTGTTTTTT. Protein sequence: CASSVTQVPLAPNTGELFF.